The 26 T cell receptor beta chains presented below share a single source sample, sequenced in a study of T cells in Graves' hyperthyroidism and ophthalmopathy. Authors of the study amplified TCR beta CDR3 regions from RNA transcripts. With the HTBI primer set, the TCR CDR3 went through a first round of RT-PCR. MiXCR, applied by TCRdb to the multiplex PCR reads, yields one record per CDR3 protein. The table lists nearly 600,000 distinct CDR3 sequences, approximately 15% of them singletons. The sequencing input was blood. These receptors were obtained from a woman in her late teens or twenties with Graves' ophthalmopathy.

This clonotype was picked up many times. The chain recombines TRBV3-1 with TRBJ2-1; D remains unclear. The CDR3 consists of 14 residues. The V and J ends lost 2 bases and 9 bases respectively, with 14 bases between them. The V gene's germline CDR1 is LGHDT and CDR2 YNNKEL (reference sequence). CDR3: CASSQPSLPCEQFF. CDR3 DNA: TGTGCCAGCAGCCAACCCAGTCTACCTTGTGAGCAGTTCTTC.

In its sample, this clonotype was seen many times. CDR3: CAISGWTESTNYGYTF. CDR3 bases: TGTGCCATCAGTGGGTGGACAGAATCGACTAACTATGGCTACACCTTC. V usage is TRBV10-3 and J usage is TRBJ1-2, with D possibly TRBD1 on 6 matching bases. This CDR3 has 16 residues. Deletions cut 4 bases from V and 0 bases from J, with 15 bases between. Germline V CDR1 and CDR2: ENHRY, SYGVKD.

About this clonotype: An end of the junction does not agree with germline; a read error may underlie this. The DNA for the CDR3 is TGTGCCAGCAGCCATACCTCCCGGACTAGCGTCAGCGATGAGCAGCTCTTC. Encoded protein: CASSHTSRTSVSDEQLF. The chain has TRBV7-9 and TRBJ2-1; 9 bases are shared with TRBD2. The CDR3 spans 17 residues. Per the germline V gene, CDR1 is SEHNR and CDR2 is FQNEAQ (reference sequence). The full variable domain, completed using reference TRBV7-9 and TRBJ2-1, is DTGVSQNPRHKITKRGQNVTFRCDPISEHNRLYWYRQTLGQGPEFLTYFQNEAQLEKSRLLSDRFSAERPKGSFSTLEIQRTEQGDSAMYLCASSHTSRTSVSDEQLFGPGTRLTVL.

V usage is TRBV9 and J usage is TRBJ2-3; the D call may be TRBD1 or TRBD2 (5 bases each). This CDR3 spans 17 amino acids. Deletions cut 3 bases from V and 5 bases from J, with 22 bases between. The germline CDR1 and CDR2 sequences are SGDLS and YYNGEE. CDR3 bases: TGTGCCAGCAGCGAGAGGTCAGGGAGCCCGGTGCTAGATACGCAGTATTTT. Its translation is CASSERSGSPVLDTQYF.

This clonotype was counted at least ten times. The chain uses TRBV28 and TRBJ1-3; 10 bases fit TRBD1. The CDR3 loop spans 19 amino acids. The germline V gene has CDR1 MDHEN and CDR2 SYDVKM. V shed 1 base and J 0 bases; nucleotides not matched to a gene: 9. CDR3 bases: TGTGCCAGCAGTTTATTTGGGGACAGGGGCGTAGGCTCTGGAAACACCATATATTTT. Protein product: CASSLFGDRGVGSGNTIYF.

This clonotype was seen ten or more times. The chain recombines TRBV5-1 with TRBJ2-7; D gene uncertain. V was shortened by 0 bases and J by 1 base, with 11 bases between the two germline ends. CDR3 length equals 15 residues. Germline CDR1 is SGHRS and CDR2 is YFSETQ. CDR3 loop: CASSLERPGSYEQYF. CDR3 DNA: TGCGCCAGCAGCTTGGAAAGGCCGGGTTCCTACGAGCAGTACTTC.

CDR3 in DNA: TGTGCCAGTAGTATATCCGCCCGGACTAGTAATGAGCAGTTCTTC. Its protein is CASSISARTSNEQFF. The chain is built from TRBV19 and TRBJ2-1, with 7 positions matching TRBD2. Per germline, CDR1 LNHDA and CDR2 SQIVND (reference sequence). This CDR3 has 15 residues. V gave up 2 bases and J gave up 7 bases; unmatched junction bases: 8.

This clonotype was seen at least ten times. The chain joins TRBV7-2 to TRBJ1-4; D is perhaps TRBD1 (5 bases). The CDR3 spans 16 residues. Germline assignment: CDR1 SGHTA and CDR2 FQGNSA. V lost 5 bases and J lost 3, with 16 bases in between. The CDR3 coding sequence is TGTGCCAGCAGCCCCGGGTGGAGGGGCGCTAATGAAAAACTGTTTTTT. Its protein is CASSPGWRGANEKLFF.

This clonotype came up a few times. The chain couples TRBV12-3 or TRBV12-4 to TRBJ2-2; TRBD1 aligns across 9 bases. The CDR3 totals 16 residues. V gave up 6 bases and J gave up 6 bases; unmatched junction bases: 11. The CDR3 region has the DNA TGTGCCAGCAGAATACCGGGACAGGGATGGGCCGGGGAGCTGTTTTTT. It is translated as CASRIPGQGWAGELFF.

This clonotype turned up a few times. The chain recombines TRBV5-4 with TRBJ1-1, with 9 nucleotides matching TRBD1. Germline V gene sequence: CDR1 SGHNT, CDR2 YYREEE (reference sequence). V dropped 0 bases and J dropped 1; count of bases not matched to a gene: 4. The CDR3 is 16 amino acids. DNA for the CDR3: TGTGCCAGCAGCTTGGGGGAGGACAGGGGGAACACTGAAGCTTTCTTT. Protein product: CASSLGEDRGNTEAFF. Based on the CDR3 plus reference TRBV5-4 and TRBJ1-1, the full variable domain is ETGVTQSPTHLIKTRGQQVTLRCSSQSGHNTVSWYQQALGQGPQFIFQYYREEENGRGNFPPRFSGLQFPNYSSELNVNALELDDSALYLCASSLGEDRGNTEAFFGQGTRLTVV.

This clonotype was observed many times. The chain links TRBV6-6 to TRBJ1-1, with D tentatively TRBD1 (5 bases). V was shortened by 0 bases and J by 2 bases, with 10 bases between the two germline ends. This CDR3 has 15 residues. Germline loops: CDR1 MNHNY, CDR2 SVGAGI (reference sequence). The DNA for the CDR3 is TGTGCCAGCAGTTACTCAGCAGGGTTCAACACTGAAGCTTTCTTT. It codes for CASSYSAGFNTEAFF.

This clonotype was counted many times. The gene calls are TRBV7-3 and TRBJ2-1; D uncertain. Trimming pared 4 bases from V and 5 bases from J, leaving 3 bases between. This CDR3 spans 11 amino acids. In germline, CDR1 is SGHTA, CDR2 FQGTGA. The CDR3 coding sequence is TGTGCCAGCAGCTGGAACAATGAGCAGTTCTTC. This sequence encodes CASSWNNEQFF.

This clonotype occurred many times. The chain is built from TRBV10-3 and TRBJ2-4, with D uncertain. Germline CDR1 ENHRY, CDR2 SYGVKD. This CDR3 spans 15 amino acids. The V end lost 3 bases, the J end lost 6 bases, and 15 bases lay between the germline ends. The CDR3 DNA sequence: TGTGCCATCAGTGAAGGAGTCCAGGCCGGAAACATTCAGTACTTC. It codes for CAISEGVQAGNIQYF.

This chain joins TRBV9 and TRBJ2-3, with a weak D call TRBD2 (6 bases). The ends were cut back, 0 bases at V and 2 bases at J, with 10 bases in the middle. Germline V gene sequence: CDR1 SGDLS, CDR2 YYNGEE. This CDR3 contains 15 residues. CDR3 DNA sequence: TGTGCCAGCAGCGTAGTCGGGGGTTTCACAGATACGCAGTATTTT. Translating gives CASSVVGGFTDTQYF.

The chain links TRBV10-3 to TRBJ2-2, with 9 bases identical to TRBD1. The germline V gene has CDR1 ENHRY and CDR2 SYGVKD. This CDR3 contains 14 residues. V lost 10 bases and J lost 0; bases outside the gene matches: 3. The CDR3 DNA follows: TGTGCCAACAGGACAGGGGCGAACACCGGGGAGCTGTTTTTT. Its translation is CANRTGANTGELFF.

The gene calls are TRBV7-9 and TRBJ2-4; 8 bases match TRBD2. V gave up 5 bases and J gave up 9 bases; unmatched junction bases: 3. The CDR3 runs to 12 residues. The germline CDR1 and CDR2 sequences are SEHNR and FQNEAQ (reference sequence). The CDR3 region is CASSPGGGIQYF. The DNA for the CDR3 is TGTGCCAGCAGCCCCGGGGGGGGCATTCAGTACTTC.

This clonotype was detected many times. This chain uses TRBV15 with TRBJ2-1; tentative D call: TRBD1 (6 bases). V lost 0 bases to trimming and J lost 5 bases, with 14 bases between them. The CDR3 is 16 residues long. The germline CDR1 and CDR2 sequences are LNHNV and YYDKDF (reference sequence). The CDR3 DNA reads TGTGCCACCAGCAGAGAACGGGGCAGGGGAGACAATGAGCAGTTCTTC. This encodes CATSRERGRGDNEQFF.

In this sample, this clonotype turned up many times. The chain is built from TRBV24-1 and TRBJ1-2; TRBD1 is a possible D gene (5 bases). V dropped 7 bases and J dropped 4 bases, with 12 bases sitting between them. The CDR3 totals 13 residues. The germline CDR1 and CDR2 sequences are KGHDR and SFDVKD. The CDR3 protein is CATSGGRRYGYTF. CDR3 nucleotide sequence: TGTGCCACCAGCGGGGGACGGCGCTATGGCTACACCTTC.

The CDR3 nucleotides read TGTGCCTGGAGTCTGGTGATTGAAAGGACTTTCTTT. It specifies CAWSLVIERTFF. J is TRBJ1-1 and V is TRBV30; no firm D call. Trimming stripped 2 bases from V and 12 bases from J, with 16 bases between. The CDR3 length is 12 residues. Germline lookup yields CDR1 GTSNPN and CDR2 SVGIG (reference sequence). The variable domain in full, with the rest retrieved from reference TRBV30 and TRBJ1-1, is SQTIHQWPATLVQPVGSPLSLECTVEGTSNPNLYWYRQAAGRGLQLLFYSVGIGQISSEVPQNLSASRPQDRQFILSSKKLLLSDSGFYLCAWSLVIERTFFGQGTRLTVV.

This clonotype was seen a single time. V is TRBV19 and J is TRBJ2-7; 10 positions match TRBD1. Per the germline V gene, CDR1 is LNHDA and CDR2 is SQIVND (reference sequence). The V and J ends lost 8 bases and 6 bases, in that order; junction bases with no gene match: 7. The CDR3 consists of 13 residues. CDR3 DNA sequence: TGTGCCAGTGGATCCGGGACAGGGGCCGAGCAGTACTTC. Its translation is CASGSGTGAEQYF.

This chain uses TRBV7-9 with TRBJ2-2; D is uncertain. Trimming removed 2 bases from V and 12 bases from J, with 7 bases in between. Germline V gives CDR1 SEHNR, CDR2 FQNEAQ (reference sequence). The CDR3 has 11 residues. CDR3 nucleotide sequence: TGTGCCAGCAGCTTAAAGGTTCAGCTGTTTTTT. Translated, it gives CASSLKVQLFF. The full variable domain, rest sourced from reference TRBV7-9 and TRBJ2-2, is DTGVSQNPRHKITKRGQNVTFRCDPISEHNRLYWYRQTLGQGPEFLTYFQNEAQLEKSRLLSDRFSAERPKGSFSTLEIQRTEQGDSAMYLCASSLKVQLFFGEGSRLTVL.

The sample holds a few counts of this clonotype. The chain carries TRBV9 and TRBJ2-2; the D is unclear. The CDR3 runs to 13 residues. Germline V gene data show CDR1 as SGDLS and CDR2 as YYNGEE. Deletions cut 0 bases from V and 5 bases from J, with 5 bases between. This chain's CDR3 is CASSVAGTGELFF. In DNA form, the CDR3 reads TGTGCCAGCAGCGTAGCGGGTACCGGGGAGCTGTTTTTT.

This clonotype has a handful of counts. The chain couples TRBV9 to TRBJ2-7, with 8 positions matching TRBD1. The germline gives CDR1 SGDLS, CDR2 YYNGEE. There are 15 residues in the CDR3. V shed 2 bases and J 6 bases; nucleotides not matched to a gene: 10. The CDR3 bases are TGTGCCAGCAGCGTCGAAACCGGGACAGGTAGCGAGCAGTACTTC. It encodes CASSVETGTGSEQYF.

The chain joins TRBV6-2 or TRBV6-3 to TRBJ2-5; D may be TRBD2 (6 bases). This CDR3 has 15 amino acids. Germline CDR1 MNHEY, CDR2 SVGEGT. V dropped 7 bases and J dropped 5 bases, with 20 bases sitting between them. DNA of the CDR3: TGTGCCAGCAACCTAGAGTGGGGGAGGCCTGAGACCCAGTACTTC. This encodes CASNLEWGRPETQYF.

At least ten counts were recorded for this clonotype. This rearrangement joins TRBV29-1 to TRBJ2-5, with D perhaps assigned TRBD1 or TRBD2 (6 bases each). CDR3 size: 15 residues. V was clipped by 8 bases and J by 1 base, with 20 bases between them. The V gene's germline CDR1 is SQVTM and CDR2 ANQGSEA. The CDR3 loop reads CSTGGQVPIQETQYF. The CDR3 coding sequence is TGCAGCACTGGGGGGCAGGTCCCCATCCAAGAGACCCAGTACTTC.

The V and J genes are TRBV5-1 and TRBJ1-5; tentative D call: TRBD1 (6 bases). V lost 0 bases to trimming and J lost 10 bases, with 11 bases between them. The CDR3 has 13 residues. Germline CDR1 reads SGHRS; CDR2 reads YFSETQ. This chain's CDR3 is CASSLEGGIPQHF. The CDR3 bases are TGCGCCAGCAGCTTGGAGGGGGGGATCCCCCAGCATTTT.